This paragraph reports one T cell receptor beta chain. The antigen is unknown. The repertoire was sequenced with immunoSEQ multiplex PCR; TCRdb's copy has only in-frame clones and lacks some. Of approximately 33,000 clones listed, 90% are singletons. The data belong to a study of OX40 agonist ivuxolimab in advanced cancers. Study-wide context: Dosing consisted of intravenous ivuxolimab at 0.01 to 10 mg/kg every 2 weeks.

Germline CDR1 reads MGHRA; CDR2 reads YSYEKL. The CDR3 is 17 amino acids. The V and J ends lost 3 bases and 0 bases, in that order; junction bases with no gene match: 6. Study-level findings and limits: The mean number of expanded clones was higher in CD8+ T cells than in CD4+. Compared with others, partial responders at 0.1-3.0 mg/kg displayed clonal expansion among the lowest. CD4+ and CD8+ blood T cells expanded clonally by week 6 at 0.1 to 3.0 mg/kg.

Sequenced material: CD4+ or CD8+ T cells sorted from blood, taken in a trial of the OX40 agonist ivuxolimab. This chain connects TRBV4-1 to TRBJ2-1, with 9 positions matching TRBD2. This TCR derives from an adult with an advanced solid tumor such as melanoma, head and neck, liver or kidney cancer. CDR3 in amino acids: CASSQVIAGVSYNEQFF. The DNA for the CDR3 is TGCGCCAGCAGCCAGGTCATAGCGGGGGTCTCCTACAATGAGCAGTTCTTC.